This passage covers 13 T cell receptor beta chains from one sample sequenced in a study of blood T cell repertoires in COVID-19. Clones were read by immunoSEQ multiplex PCR, and TCRdb kept only the in-frame ones, dropping some. This sample has roughly 42,000 clones, with roughly 84% found just once. The material sequenced was peripheral blood. The source is a human donor in a cohort sampled during active COVID-19.

The chain recombines TRBV18 with TRBJ2-5, with 10 bases lining up with TRBD1. Germline CDR1 is KGHSH and CDR2 is LQKENI. V lost 1 base to trimming and J lost 5 bases; unmatched junction nucleotides: 4. The CDR3 is 15 residues long. The DNA of the CDR3 is TGTGCCAGCTCACCACAGACAGGGGGCTTGGAGACCCAGTACTTC. Residues: CASSPQTGGLETQYF.

The V and J genes are TRBV6-4 and TRBJ2-1; D is uncertain. CDR1 and CDR2 from the germline V gene are MRHNA and SNTAGT. V dropped 5 bases and J dropped 5 bases, with 10 bases sitting between them. The CDR3 has 13 amino acids. DNA for the CDR3: TGTGCCAGCAGTCATAGTCCCAACAATGAGCAGTTCTTC. Its protein product is CASSHSPNNEQFF.

This clone is deemed medium-sized. This sequence joins TRBV6-4 and TRBJ2-7; 12 positions match TRBD1. CDR3 size: 16 residues. V was pared by 7 bases and J by 4 bases, with 11 bases of the junction left unmatched. Germline V gives CDR1 MRHNA, CDR2 SNTAGT. DNA of the CDR3: TGTGCCAGCACCCTAGGGACAGGGGGCGCGAATTACGAGCAGTACTTC. The encoded protein is CASTLGTGGANYEQYF.

The gene calls are TRBV21-1 and TRBJ2-5; TRBD1 is taken as the D call from the table, unchecked against the DNA. TRBV21-1 is given as a pseudogene. CDR3 size: 14 residues. The CDR3 protein is CATPNWTGEETQYF. DNA for the CDR3: TGTGCCACCCCGAATTGGACAGGCGAAGAGACCCAGTACTTC.

V gene TRBV5-6 combines with J gene TRBJ2-4, with TRBD1 matching over 7 bases. The ends lost 1 base at V and 6 bases at J; junction bases unmatched: 4. CDR1 is SGHDT, CDR2 YYEEEE, per germline. The CDR3 covers 14 residues. CDR3 loop: CASSLTGVGNIQYF. Written as DNA, the CDR3 is TGTGCCAGCAGCTTGACAGGGGTGGGAAACATTCAGTACTTC.

This chain joins TRBV6-6 and TRBJ1-6, with D tentatively TRBD1 (5 bases). Trimming left V 7 bases short and J 6 bases short, with 16 bases between. CDR1 and CDR2 from the germline V gene are MNHNY and SVGAGI (reference sequence). This CDR3 spans 15 amino acids. Here the CDR3 DNA reads TGTGCCAGCACCCCGGTTCAGGGCGGTAATTCACCCCTCCACTTT. Translation: CASTPVQGGNSPLHF.

The chain links TRBV6-4 to TRBJ1-5; D call uncertain. This CDR3 has 12 amino acids. Germline CDR1 is MRHNA and CDR2 is SNTAGT. V was trimmed by 9 bases and J by 10 bases, leaving 16 bases between them. The CDR3 DNA follows: TGTGCCAGAGAGAGGGTCCACATACCCCAGCATTTT. It encodes CARERVHIPQHF.

The rearrangement links TRBV5-1 to TRBJ2-2; D is uncertain. Per the germline V gene, CDR1 is SGHRS and CDR2 is YFSETQ. This CDR3 has 15 residues. Trimming cost V 4 bases and J 0 bases, with 10 bases left between them. CDR3 bases: TGCGCCAGCAGCATCGACACCCCGAACACCGGGGAGCTGTTTTTT. Protein: CASSIDTPNTGELFF.

The chain recombines TRBV28 with TRBJ1-1; TRBD1 is a possible D gene (5 bases). The germline gives CDR1 MDHEN, CDR2 SYDVKM. The CDR3 is 15 amino acids. Trimming took off 6 bases at V and 1 base at J, with 15 bases between the two ends. CDR3 DNA sequence: TGTGCCAGCAGCCCTCCCTGGGGGGGGAACACTGAAGCTTTCTTT. Its translation: CASSPPWGGNTEAFF.

This clone was recorded once. This chain joins TRBV4-1 and TRBJ1-2, with TRBD1 matching over 11 bases. Germline CDR1 is MGHRA and CDR2 is YSYEKL. V lost 8 bases to trimming and J lost 6 bases; unmatched junction nucleotides: 11. The CDR3 has 15 residues. The CDR3 nucleotides read TGCGCCAGCTTCCGGCCCGGGACAGGGGGTAATGGCTACACCTTC. It is translated as CASFRPGTGGNGYTF.

CDR3 in amino acids: CASSKTGDSGELFF. The CDR3 region has the DNA TGTGCCAGCAGCAAGACAGGGGATTCCGGGGAGCTGTTTTTT. The V and J genes are TRBV6-4 and TRBJ2-2; 8 nucleotides match TRBD1. The trim removed 6 bases at V and 6 bases at J, leaving 6 bases unmatched. The CDR3 spans 14 residues. Germline CDR1 MRHNA, CDR2 SNTAGT.

V usage is TRBV13 and J usage is TRBJ2-7, with 8 bases aligning to TRBD1. Germline CDR1 is PRHDT and CDR2 is FYEKMQ (reference sequence). With V trimmed by 0 bases and J by 2 bases, 3 bases remained unmatched. CDR3 length equals 15 residues. The CDR3 DNA reads as TGTGCCAGCAGCTTAGGAGGACAGGGAGCCTACGAGCAGTACTTC. Residues: CASSLGGQGAYEQYF.

This clone was seen a single time. This rearrangement joins TRBV5-1 to TRBJ2-7; a weak D match, TRBD1 (5 bases). Trimming took off 4 bases at V and 0 bases at J, with 14 bases between the two ends. Germline values: CDR1 SGHRS, CDR2 YFSETQ. The CDR3 runs 15 residues. The CDR3 sequence is CASSLTGASSYEQYF. CDR3 nucleotides: TGCGCCAGCAGCCTCACAGGAGCAAGCTCCTACGAGCAGTACTTC.